These T cell receptor beta chains were read from a single sample in a study of blood T cell repertoires in COVID-19. TCRdb's copy holds only in-frame clones and misses some; the assay was immunoSEQ multiplex PCR. The sample lists more than 85,000 clones; roughly 87% were seen once. Sequencing used peripheral blood. These receptor sequences come from a man older than 75 with acute or convalescent COVID-19. Both conserved end residues are part of each CDR3. D genes are given only for firm matches. Clone size is not always given. Where it is, it says once, few, many or a class for expanded clones.

.,TRBJ2-2,TRBV5-8,.,CASSFRTSGELFF,TGTGCCAGCAGCTTTAGGACATCCGGGGAGCTGTTTTTT
.,TRBJ2-1,TRBV5-1,once,CASSLPSSYNEQFF,TGCGCCAGCAGCTTGCCGAGCTCCTACAATGAGCAGTTCTTC
.,TRBJ1-6,TRBV19,.,CASSRGSSYNSPLHF,TGTGCCAGTAGTCGAGGGAGCTCCTATAATTCACCCCTCCACTTT
TRBD1,TRBJ1-1,TRBV28,.,CASRATRGANTEAFF,TGTGCCAGCAGAGCCACCAGGGGGGCGAACACTGAAGCTTTCTTT
TRBD1,TRBJ2-5,TRBV5-4,.,CASSSNQGARETQYF,TGTGCCAGCAGCAGCAACCAGGGGGCTAGAGAGACCCAGTACTTC
.,TRBJ2-7,TRBV6-2/TRBV6-3,.,CASSFSLLYEQYF,TGTGCCAGCAGTTTCTCCTTACTCTACGAGCAGTACTTC
.,TRBJ2-5,TRBV6-2/TRBV6-3,once,CASSSQTGQETQYF,TGTGCCAGCAGTTCCCAGACAGGCCAAGAGACCCAGTACTTC
TRBD1,TRBJ2-7,TRBV25-1,once,CASSGHAGGRYEQYF,TGTGCCAGCAGTGGACACGCAGGGGGCCGATACGAGCAGTACTTC
TRBD1,TRBJ1-6,TRBV9,.,CASSPLDRGNSPLHF,TGTGCCAGCAGCCCCCTAGACAGGGGAAATTCACCCCTCCACTTT
TRBD1,TRBJ1-2,TRBV5-4,.,CASSPQDRVNYGYTF,TGTGCCAGCAGCCCTCAAGACAGGGTGAACTATGGCTACACCTTC
.,TRBJ1-4,TRBV9,.,CASSVTGVRDEKLFF,TGTGCCAGCAGCGTTACTGGCGTCAGGGATGAAAAACTGTTTTTT
TRBD1,TRBJ2-5,TRBV2,.,CASRWTGQETQYF,TGTGCCAGCAGGTGGACAGGGCAAGAGACCCAGTACTTC
.,TRBJ1-1,TRBV15,few,CATSRPLPGKQEAFF,TGTGCCACCAGCAGACCTCTACCGGGAAAGCAGGAAGCTTTCTTT
TRBD2,TRBJ2-3,TRBV2,few,CASSPGSSGGRDTQYF,TGTGCCAGCAGTCCAGGGTCCTCGGGGGGGAGAGATACGCAGTATTTT
TRBD1,TRBJ2-3,TRBV3-1/TRBV3-2,.,CASSTHRGPGDTQYF,TGTGCCAGCAGCACCCACAGGGGCCCGGGAGATACGCAGTATTTT
TRBD2,TRBJ2-7,TRBV7-2,.,CASSLAGSGSSYEQYF,TGTGCCAGCAGCTTAGCTGGCAGCGGGAGCTCCTACGAGCAGTACTTC
.,TRBJ1-1,TRBV15,.,CATSRDGTTGAEAFF,TGTGCCACCAGCAGAGATGGAACAACCGGGGCTGAAGCTTTCTTT
.,TRBJ2-7,TRBV6-5,.,CASSYSRGRGAEQYF,TGTGCCAGCAGTTACTCGAGGGGTCGGGGGGCCGAGCAGTACTTC
.,TRBJ2-3,TRBV7-2,.,CASSLTRDTQYF,TGTGCCAGCAGCCTGACGCGGGATACGCAGTATTTT
TRBD1,TRBJ1-3,TRBV7-2,.,CASSPKQGAIAGNTIYF,TGTGCCAGCAGCCCAAAGCAGGGGGCGATAGCTGGAAACACCATATATTTT
TRBD2,TRBJ2-5,TRBV6-1,once,CASSERLAEETQYF,TGTGCCAGCAGTGAACGGCTAGCGGAAGAGACCCAGTACTTC
TRBD1,TRBJ1-1,TRBV30,.,CAWRDRVPTEAFF,TGTGCCTGGAGGGACAGGGTTCCAACTGAAGCTTTCTTT
.,TRBJ1-2,TRBV11-2,.,CASSNRQESNYGYTF,TGTGCCAGCAGCAATCGACAGGAAAGTAACTATGGCTACACCTTC
TRBD1,TRBJ2-7,TRBV28,.,CASSDPGQGRFEQYF,TGTGCCAGCAGTGATCCCGGACAGGGGCGGTTCGAGCAGTACTTC
TRBD1,TRBJ2-2,TRBV11-2,few,CASSRQSRDRNTGELFF,TGTGCCAGCAGCCGACAGTCCCGGGACAGAAACACCGGGGAGCTGTTTTTT
.,TRBJ2-5,TRBV28,.,CASSLGTRGSETQYF,TGTGCCAGCAGTTTAGGGACAAGGGGGTCGGAGACCCAGTACTTC
.,TRBJ1-5,TRBV7-2,.,CASSLVAGGPQPQHF,TGTGCCAGCAGCTTAGTAGCCGGGGGACCTCAGCCCCAGCATTTT
.,TRBJ1-2,TRBV28,.,CASSSPTPYGYTF,TGTGCCAGCAGTTCCCCTACGCCCTATGGCTACACCTTC
.,TRBJ1-2,TRBV10-3,.,CAISASEYGYTF,TGTGCCATCAGTGCGAGTGAGTATGGCTACACCTTC
.,TRBJ1-6,TRBV4-3,few,CASSQGQGALHF,TGCGCCAGCAGCCAGGGCCAAGGGGCCCTCCACTTT
TRBD1,TRBJ2-7,TRBV20-1,.,CSAQDRYEQYF,TGCAGTGCCCAGGACAGGTACGAGCAGTACTTC
.,TRBJ2-7,TRBV15,.,CATSRRSPGRDEQYF,TGTGCCACCAGCAGGCGGTCCCCGGGGAGAGACGAGCAGTACTTC
TRBD1,TRBJ1-3,TRBV19,.,CASRKQHQGAGNTIYF,TGTGCCAGTAGAAAACAGCACCAGGGGGCTGGAAACACCATATATTTT
.,TRBJ2-2,TRBV3-1/TRBV3-2,.,CASRLQGRVTGELFF,TGTGCCAGCAGATTACAGGGTCGAGTAACCGGGGAGCTGTTTTTT
.,TRBJ2-7,TRBV5-6,.,CASSLSGGGGQAYEQYF,TGTGCCAGCAGCTTGTCCGGGGGAGGGGGACAGGCCTACGAGCAGTACTTC
.,TRBJ2-5,TRBV19,once,CASSIGYSGQETQYF,TGTGCCAGTAGTATAGGTTACTCGGGGCAAGAGACCCAGTACTTC
.,TRBJ2-3,TRBV7-2,.,CASSFKPLGPDTQYF,TGTGCCAGCAGCTTCAAACCGCTGGGGCCGGATACGCAGTATTTT
TRBD1,TRBJ2-2,TRBV6-5,.,CASRDRGRTGELFF,TGTGCCAGCAGAGACAGGGGGCGGACCGGGGAGCTGTTTTTT
TRBD2,TRBJ2-1,TRBV30,few,CAWSRGLDYNEQFF,TGTGCCTGGAGTAGGGGACTAGACTACAATGAGCAGTTCTTC
TRBD1,TRBJ2-3,TRBV11-2,.,CASSSDRGRTDTQYF,TGTGCCAGCAGTTCGGACAGGGGGCGCACAGATACGCAGTATTTT
.,TRBJ2-1,TRBV30,.,CAWRRGGAEQFF,TGTGCCTGGAGGCGAGGGGGAGCTGAGCAGTTCTTC
TRBD1,TRBJ1-2,TRBV19,.,CASRDRGQDGYTF,TGTGCCAGTAGGGACAGGGGGCAGGATGGCTACACCTTC
TRBD1,TRBJ1-4,TRBV6-5,.,CASSYLGQAKGEKLFF,TGTGCCAGCAGTTACTTGGGACAGGCCAAAGGTGAAAAACTGTTTTTT
.,TRBJ1-3,TRBV29-1,few,CSANSGNTIYF,TGCAGCGCCAACTCTGGAAACACCATATATTTT
TRBD1,TRBJ2-7,TRBV11-2,.,CASSTGQAGTYEQYF,TGTGCCAGCAGTACCGGACAGGCTGGTACCTACGAGCAGTACTTC
TRBD2,TRBJ2-5,TRBV5-8,once,CASSVGTSGAFRGETQYF,TGTGCCAGCAGCGTCGGGACTAGCGGGGCCTTTAGGGGAGAGACCCAGTACTTC
.,TRBJ1-1,TRBV10-1,few,CASSETQEGGTEAFF,TGCGCCAGCAGCGAGACTCAGGAGGGTGGCACTGAAGCTTTCTTT
TRBD1,TRBJ1-1,TRBV27,.,CASSHGQGGEAFF,TGTGCCAGCAGTCACGGACAGGGGGGTGAAGCTTTCTTT
TRBD1,TRBJ1-4,TRBV2,.,CASSGSGQLRSGTTNEKLFF,TGTGCCAGCAGTGGATCGGGACAGCTTAGAAGTGGCACAACTAATGAAAAACTGTTTTTT
.,TRBJ2-2,TRBV7-7,.,CASGSGTGYSGELFF,TGTGCTAGCGGATCAGGAACAGGGTATTCCGGGGAGCTGTTTTTT